This TCR beta chain was identified in a study of cytomegalovirus exposure and HLA in healthy donors. Assay: immunoSEQ multiplex PCR; the TCRdb copy retains only in-frame clones and omits some. The profile covers fewer than 250,000 clones, with around 86% appearing a single time and over 1.3% taken by the ten largest. The donors were members of the roughly 120-subject validation cohort (separate from the roughly 700-subject first cohort). The study, taken as a whole, reports: Some TCR beta chains (about 170 of them) were listed as cytomegalovirus-associated. First-cohort TCR clusters were later found to tend to co-occur in the roughly 130 validation repertoires.

V lost 1 base and J lost 0, with 13 bases in between. The V gene's germline CDR1 is SGHVS and CDR2 FNYEAQ. The CDR3 runs to 17 residues. Details on this clone: Its antigen is still unknown.

The sequence derives from a young woman in good health and CMV-seronegative. Sequencing input: PBMCs. The chain links TRBV7-6 to TRBJ2-1; perhaps TRBD2 as D (5 bases). CDR3 loop: CASSLDGLAISYNEQFF. The CDR3 nucleotides are TGTGCCAGCAGCTTAGACGGACTCGCTATCTCCTACAATGAGCAGTTCTTC.